The clone carrying this TCR beta chain has a count of ten or more. What it binds is not known. This entry belongs to a study of T-cell reconstitution after alpha-beta-depleted transplantation in children. Findings and caveats of the study: Expanded clones from the graft, numbering several hundred, reportedly supplied alpha-beta T cells about two months after transplant. Diversity of TCRbeta at day 60 was high in some patients, arising from surviving recipient T cells and thymic progenitors. Newly generated T cells supplied most T-cell counts and diversity one year post-transplant.

From germline, CDR1 is DFQATT and CDR2 SNEGSKA (reference sequence). The CDR3 is made up of 14 amino acids. V was clipped by 0 bases and J by 9 bases, with 15 bases between them. Preparation of the TCRbeta library involved a method that used unique molecular identifiers. TCRdb passed the PCR reads through MiXCR, listing each CDR3 protein once. The table lists roughly 500,000 distinct CDR3 sequences, over 9.5% of them singletons. Material: PBMCs, obtained before TCRalphabeta/CD19-depleted stem cell transplant. The receptor's source is a child younger than 10 with inherited bone marrow failure, due to receive a stem cell transplant. The rearrangement uses TRBV20-1 and TRBJ2-1; maybe TRBD2 (5 bases). In nucleotides, the CDR3 is TGCAGTGCTAGAGATGTGAGGGCCGATGGTGAGCAGTTCTTC. This codes for CSARDVRADGEQFF.